The 9 T cell receptor beta chains below were found in one sample sequenced in a study of cytomegalovirus exposure and HLA in healthy donors. In the PCR, 60 Vbeta and 13 Jbeta primers were used. Only in-frame clones appear in the TCRdb table, and some are missing; sequencing was by immunoSEQ multiplex PCR. Here the sample spans about 150,000 clones, 60% to 85% being singletons. Sequencing was performed on PBMCs. The receptors originated from a woman in her forties in good health and CMV-seropositive.

Here the CDR3 DNA reads TGCGCCAGCAGCCAAGACCGGGGGGCCTACGAGCAGTACTTC. Protein sequence: CASSQDRGAYEQYF. The chain recombines TRBV4-1 with TRBJ2-7; 7 bases line up with TRBD2. This CDR3 has 14 residues. CDR1 is MGHRA and CDR2 is YSYEKL in the germline V gene. The ends lost 0 bases at V and 2 bases at J; junction bases unmatched: 1.

A remark on this clone: Additional DNA sequences in this sample encode the identical CDR3. V usage is TRBV7-9 and J usage is TRBJ1-2; TRBD1 matches at 9 bases. Trimming at V came to 2 bases and at J to 8 bases, leaving 6 bases not matched to a gene. The CDR3 consists of 14 residues. Germline lookup yields CDR1 SEHNR and CDR2 FQNEAQ (reference sequence). The CDR3 nucleotides read TGTGCCAGCAGCTTAAGGGGACAGGGTGACGGCTACACCTTC. Translating gives CASSLRGQGDGYTF.

V is TRBV5-6 and J is TRBJ2-7; 9 nucleotides align to TRBD1. This CDR3 is built from 15 residues. The J segment lost 6 bases and the V segment lost 0 bases, leaving 7 bases of the junction unmatched. Germline V lookup: CDR1 SGHDT, CDR2 YYEEEE. The CDR3 DNA reads as TGTGCCAGCAGCTTGGCCTTTAGACAGGGGGTCGAGCAGTACTTC. Amino acid sequence: CASSLAFRQGVEQYF.

The chain joins TRBV2 to TRBJ1-2; TRBD1 agrees at 7 bases. CDR3 length: 13 residues. Germline V gene data show CDR1 as SNHLY and CDR2 as FYNNEI. The J segment lost 5 bases and the V segment lost 9 bases, leaving 9 bases of the junction unmatched. The CDR3 protein is CARQRQGLYGYTF. The CDR3 bases are TGTGCCAGACAAAGACAGGGATTATATGGCTACACCTTC.

CDR3 region: CASGPGQSSGNTIYF. In DNA, the CDR3 is TGTGCTAGTGGTCCGGGACAGAGCTCTGGAAACACCATATATTTT. The genes are TRBV12-5 and TRBJ1-3; 7 nucleotides match TRBD1. Germline lookup yields CDR1 LGHNT and CDR2 FRNRAP. The CDR3 has 15 amino acids. The ends lost 5 bases at V and 0 bases at J; junction bases unmatched: 4. Complete variable domain (other parts from reference TRBV12-5 and TRBJ1-3): DARVTQTPRHKVTEMGQEVTMRCQPILGHNTVFWYRQTMMQGLELLAYFRNRAPLDDSGMPKDRFSAEMPDATLATLKIQPSEPRDSAVYFCASGPGQSSGNTIYFGEGSWLTVV.

J is TRBJ1-4 and V is TRBV25-1, with D perhaps matching TRBD1 (5 bases). Germline CDR1 is MGHDK and CDR2 is SYGVNS. There are 14 residues in the CDR3. V was clipped by 0 bases and J by 8 bases, with 10 bases between them. This chain's CDR3 is CASSEYRVLEKLFF. The CDR3 nucleotides read TGTGCCAGCAGTGAATACAGGGTCCTCGAAAAACTGTTTTTT.

The gene calls are TRBV29-1 and TRBJ1-2; weak D call: TRBD1 (5 bases). Germline CDR1 is SQVTM and CDR2 is ANQGSEA. This CDR3 has 10 amino acids. V lost 5 bases to trimming and J lost 8 bases, with 9 bases between them. CDR3 DNA: TGCAGCGTTTACGACAGAGGCTACACCTTC. Translated: CSVYDRGYTF.

The genes are TRBV19 and TRBJ2-1; TRBD1 matches at 8 bases. This CDR3 has 15 residues. Germline V gene data show CDR1 as LNHDA and CDR2 as SQIVND (reference sequence). V was pared by 5 bases and J by 4 bases, with 7 bases of the junction left unmatched. The CDR3 nucleotides read TGTGCCAGTAGTCCTTTGGACAGGGCTTACAATGAGCAGTTCTTC. It translates to CASSPLDRAYNEQFF.

V usage is TRBV5-1 and J usage is TRBJ1-3; TRBD1 matches 7 bases. Germline V gene lookup returns CDR1 SGHRS and CDR2 YFSETQ. The CDR3 is made up of 16 amino acids. With 4 bases clipped from V and 0 bases from J, the junction kept 7 bases outside the gene matches. The chain's CDR3 is CASSPRTGLSGNTIYF. In DNA form, the CDR3 reads TGCGCCAGCAGCCCCCGGACAGGCCTCTCTGGAAACACCATATATTTT.